This entry describes one T cell receptor beta chain. Its antigen is not yet known. Base qualities were left out, and no much larger clone turns up one base away. Sequences MNHEY (CDR1) and SVGAGI (CDR2) are obtained from the germline V gene. The CDR3 spans 15 residues, from the cysteine through the phenylalanine. Only the CDR3 portion is preserved as DNA: 45 bases, with reading frame beginning at the first base. For this chain, trimming is 6 bases at the V end and 2 bases at the J end, and the number of junction bases without a gene match is 9. The record originates from a study of cytomegalovirus exposure and HLA in healthy donors (dated by TCRdb to 2017 to 2019). In terms of the full investigation: An earlier analysis of 587 of the donors reported over 250 Gb of sequence data and around 110 million unique TCR beta sequences obtained from about 179 million T cells. Several DR-DQ haplotypes were treated as single units for association and clustering because of strong linkage in the cohort. To predict cytomegalovirus infection status, the study brought together high-throughput TCR immunosequencing, statistical association of individual TCRs with disease status, and machine learning. Every repertoire in the discovery cohort had been generated on one and the same sequencing platform. The study was designed to test whether signatures of past pathogen exposure could be identified by cataloging public T cell receptors. The study used immunosequencing to profile the T cell repertoires of 600 to 850 subjects and linked those repertoires to cytomegalovirus serostatus. A separate validation cohort of 100 to 150 different subjects was used in addition to the roughly 670-subject first cohort. The later analysis used no new phenotypic data to find candidate immune exposures, relying instead on TCR beta sequences and their occurrence across donors. An earlier analysis of fewer than 750 of the donors used high-throughput TCR beta sequencing to judge whether each TCR beta V gene segment behaved as functional or pseudogenic. Typing coverage differed by locus: A, B, C, DRB1 and DQB1 were typed in roughly 620-630 donors, DQA1 in approximately 520, DPA1 in 600 to 610, and DPB1 in 472. A later analysis re-analyzed previously published TCR beta repertoires from 666 donors and added high-resolution HLA genotyping to study TCR occurrence patterns. Donor age, sex, ethnicity and CMV serostatus were compiled together with the repertoire data. In a later genetic analysis, genome-wide SNP genotypes for about 55% of the roughly 670 donors were used, and that subset was treated as a discovery cohort. Across under 500 genotyped donors of the cohort, an average of about 200,000 unique TCR beta nucleotide sequences per donor were sequenced, and roughly 18% of those sequences were non-productive. Class I and class II HLA loci were covered by the typing at four-digit resolution. The genetic ancestry cluster associated with self-reported Caucasian donors included about 81% of the 300 to 450 genotyped donors. Approximately 300 gigabases of sequencing data and 75 million to 85 million unique TCR sequences made up an early release that covered 640 HLA-typed donors.

In total, fewer than 750 healthy bone marrow donors made up the cohort. At the time of sampling, all cohort members were nominally healthy, though unrecorded immune exposures were likely present. The donor was CMV seronegative and belonged to the group of 352 seronegative cohort members. Every donor gave a peripheral blood sample, and the peripheral blood mononuclear cells from that sample were used for TCR beta sequencing. The Qiagen DNeasy Blood Extraction Kit was used to extract genomic DNA from the blood cell samples. Libraries were made using the immunoSEQ multiplex PCR assay. A mixture of 60 forward primers for TCR Vbeta segments and 13 reverse primers for TCR Jbeta segments was used in the multiplex PCR. The CDR3 region of rearranged TCR beta genes was amplified from genomic DNA by a multiplex PCR assay. The amplified TCR beta libraries were sequenced on the Illumina HiSeq System as 87-base-pair reads. The study's processing was this. A later analysis tallied approximately 87 million unique TCR beta chains across the 666 repertoires, and around 10 million of those chains were shared by two or more donors. Raw reads were error-corrected and collapsed into unique sequences with a nearest-neighbor algorithm that merged closely related sequences to remove PCR and sequencing errors. To assign V, D and J gene segments, CDR3 sequences were aligned to IMGT reference sequences. For a sequence to be retained, a match of at least six nucleotides to both a V gene segment and a J gene segment was required. A rearrangement was called productive if the CDR3 had no stop codons and remained in frame with V and J, and every other rearrangement was called non-productive. Following IMGT convention, CDR3 was defined as the stretch from the second conserved V-encoded cysteine up to the conserved J-encoded phenylalanine. Sequences without an unambiguous match to a single V gene segment were excluded from the earlier analysis of 587 of the donors. In an earlier analysis of 587 of the donors, V segments were called functional above 56.7% productive rearrangements and were called segregating when the between-donor standard deviation exceeded 5%. A statistical classification framework was built to diagnose cytomegalovirus status from the catalog of TCR beta chain sequences. In a later analysis, V and J genes were assigned by comparing TCR nucleotide sequences against IMGT/GENE-DB human TR gene sequences. In a later analysis, CDR3 sequences and most-parsimonious VDJ recombination scenarios were assigned using the TCRdist pipeline. In a later analysis, each TCR beta chain was defined by its CDR3 amino acid sequence together with its V-gene family, and reads without a unique V-gene family were excluded. As a way to deal with suspected cross-contamination and a sequencing artifact, a later analysis dropped roughly 620 nucleotide sequences that were highly shared and had low generation probability. For each public chain, a later analysis derived a clonal expansion index from normalized ranks of inferred template counts within each repertoire. In a later analysis, generation probabilities were computed using a VDJ recombination model fitted to out-of-frame rearrangements, and the results were checked against IGoR. In a later analysis, hypergeometric tests were used to score TCR-TCR, TCR-HLA and TCR-CMV co-occurrence, with a repertoire-size bias correction applied to TCR pairs. False discovery rates were estimated in a later analysis by permuting HLA or CMV assignments 20 times. In a later analysis, co-occurring TCRs were grouped using DBSCAN, and TCRdist sequence similarity was added for clustering within HLA-allele-positive subsets. Repertoires with fewer than 30,000 or more than 120,000 public chains were left out of co-occurrence clustering, as were five repertoires with anomalous nucleotide sharing. TCRdb re-hosts the immuneACCESS table, in-frame sequences only. Its copies lack some clones; in the studies checked, an unresolved V gene accounts for under half of them, and the cause for the rest is not known. V and J calls and clone size are as listed in that table; D and trimming were resolved from the DNA. The sample table lists 160,000 or so clones, over 75% of them with a count of one. The ten top clones hold approximately 2.5% of the sample.

Findings and caveats that apply to the study as a whole: According to a later analysis, TCR association rates differed among HLA loci, with DRB1 alleles showing the most associated TCRs and HLA-C alleles showing the fewest. Linkage disequilibrium might explain the correlated functional status among segregating V segments, but an unknown experimental factor could not be excluded. A few of the identified cytomegalovirus-associated TCR beta chains were confirmed in vitro to be specific for cytomegalovirus antigens. In the study, about 150 TCR beta chains were listed as associated with cytomegalovirus. Only TCR beta chains were sequenced in this cohort, and the absence of alpha or paired-chain data limited detectable features. Because counts were too low, roughly 17 rarely observed V segments, including chromosome 9 orphons, were left out of the earlier analysis of approximately 500 of the donors. Several of the top co-occurrence clusters appeared to be linked to parvovirus B19, influenza, CMV and Epstein-Barr virus, according to a later analysis. It was suggested by the authors that the approach could potentially be generalized to other disease states and immunological phenotypes. A group of highly shared sequence variants was considered likely to be a technical artifact of the sequencing pipeline. HLA typing was unavailable for some donors at each locus, so association tests used only the typed subset. Strong co-occurrence of HLA alleles, especially DR and DQ, made assigning TCR associations to individual alleles difficult. While some public TCRs were present in many individuals, most TCR sequences turned up only very rarely across donors. The presence/absence analyses assumed that sequencing depth was roughly uniform across donors, and that assumption may not be true. In a later analysis, HLA-associated TCR beta chains showed more clonal expansion and lower generation probabilities than non-associated chains that were equally common. According to a later genetic analysis, donors in an Asian-associated ancestry cluster had fewer N-insertions in productive TCRs than the roughly 670-donor mean. Because the 87-base-pair reads could not distinguish some IMGT-functional V segments, including TRBV6-2 and TRBV6-3, those segments were excluded. In both the original and validation cohorts, the classifier was reported to diagnose cytomegalovirus status with high specificity and sensitivity. CMV serostatus was the only immune exposure information available for the cohort. According to a later analysis, most CMV-associated TCR beta chains appeared to be HLA-restricted, and the HLA associations seemed to be driven largely by CMV exposure. A later analysis associated 15,000 to 20,000 TCR beta sequences with specific HLA alleles at a false discovery rate of 0.05. An earlier analysis of approximately 590 of the donors showed that most TCR beta V segments appeared in productive rearrangements either about 87% or about 30% of the time, which broadly matched IMGT annotations. A further reported finding was that TCR beta sequences accurately predicted the HLA-A and HLA-B alleles for most subjects in the first cohort. In a later genetic analysis, a missense DCLRE1C variant was associated with V-gene and J-gene trimming of TCR beta chains, and the association was replicated in an independent cohort.

The sequence links TRBV6-5 to TRBJ2-7; TRBD1 lines up with 8 middle nucleotides. Sequencing was done on a sample of PBMCs. The clonotype was recovered from a man in his 60s in good health and CMV-seronegative. The CDR3 region has the sequence CASRDREYPTYEQYF. The sequenced DNA is TGTGCCAGCAGGGACAGGGAGTACCCTACCTACGAGCAGTACTTC.